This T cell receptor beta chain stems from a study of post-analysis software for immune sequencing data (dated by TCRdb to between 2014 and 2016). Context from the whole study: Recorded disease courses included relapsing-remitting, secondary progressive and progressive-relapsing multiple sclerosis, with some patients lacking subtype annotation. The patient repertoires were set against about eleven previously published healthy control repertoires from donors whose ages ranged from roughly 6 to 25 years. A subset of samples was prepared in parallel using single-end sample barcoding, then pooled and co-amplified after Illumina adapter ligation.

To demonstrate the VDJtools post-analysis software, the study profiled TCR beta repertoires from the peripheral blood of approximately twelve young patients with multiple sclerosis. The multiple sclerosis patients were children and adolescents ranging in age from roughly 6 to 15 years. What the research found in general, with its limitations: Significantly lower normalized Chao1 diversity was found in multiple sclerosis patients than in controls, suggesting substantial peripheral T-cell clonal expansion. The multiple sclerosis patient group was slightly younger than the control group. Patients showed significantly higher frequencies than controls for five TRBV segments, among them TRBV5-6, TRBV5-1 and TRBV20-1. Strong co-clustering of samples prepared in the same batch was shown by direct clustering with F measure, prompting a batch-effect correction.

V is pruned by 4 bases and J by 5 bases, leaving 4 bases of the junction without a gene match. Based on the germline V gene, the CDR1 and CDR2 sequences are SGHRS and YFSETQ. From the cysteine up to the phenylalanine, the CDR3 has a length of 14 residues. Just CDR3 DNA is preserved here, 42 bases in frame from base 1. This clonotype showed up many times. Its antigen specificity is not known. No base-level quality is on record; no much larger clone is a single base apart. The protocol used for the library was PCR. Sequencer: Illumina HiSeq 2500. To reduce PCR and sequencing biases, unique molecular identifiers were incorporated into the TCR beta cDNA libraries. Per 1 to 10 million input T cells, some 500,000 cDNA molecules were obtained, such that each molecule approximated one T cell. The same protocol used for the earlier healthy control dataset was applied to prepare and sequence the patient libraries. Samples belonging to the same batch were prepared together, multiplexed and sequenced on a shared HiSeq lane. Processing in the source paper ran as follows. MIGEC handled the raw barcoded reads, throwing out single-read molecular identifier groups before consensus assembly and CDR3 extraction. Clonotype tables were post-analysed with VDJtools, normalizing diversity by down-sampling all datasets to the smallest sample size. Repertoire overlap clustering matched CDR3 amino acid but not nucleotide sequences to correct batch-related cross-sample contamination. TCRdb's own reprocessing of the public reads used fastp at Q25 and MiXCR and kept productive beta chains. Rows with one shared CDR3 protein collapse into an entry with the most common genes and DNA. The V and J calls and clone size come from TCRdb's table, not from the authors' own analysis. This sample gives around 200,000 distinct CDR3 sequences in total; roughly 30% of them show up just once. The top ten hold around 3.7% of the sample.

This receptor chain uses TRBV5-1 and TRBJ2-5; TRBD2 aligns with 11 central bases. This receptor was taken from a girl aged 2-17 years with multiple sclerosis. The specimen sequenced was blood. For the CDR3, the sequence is CASSATSGVETQYF. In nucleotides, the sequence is TGCGCCAGCAGCGCGACTAGCGGGGTCGAGACCCAGTACTTC.